A single sample is the source of the 27 T cell receptor beta chains below, sequenced in a study of cytomegalovirus exposure and HLA in healthy donors. 13 Jbeta primers and 60 Vbeta primers were used for the PCR. The assay was immunoSEQ multiplex PCR, and TCRdb's table has in-frame clones only and misses some. The sample has about 130,000 clones, approximately 8.8% seen once. The sample comprised PBMCs. The receptors were sampled from a man aged 35-49 years in good health and CMV-seronegative.

This rearrangement joins TRBV7-9 to TRBJ1-2; 8 positions match TRBD1. Germline V gene sequence: CDR1 SEHNR, CDR2 FQNEAQ (reference sequence). This CDR3 has 17 amino acids. V was clipped by 5 bases and J by 8 bases; unmatched bases: 19. CDR3: CASSPRTGSGRSEGYTF. The CDR3 DNA is TGTGCCAGCAGCCCTAGGACAGGGTCCGGTAGGAGCGAGGGCTACACCTTC.

This chain joins TRBV28 and TRBJ1-6; 9 bases agree with TRBD1. J was trimmed by 11 bases and V by 3 bases; bases with no gene match: 8. The CDR3 consists of 15 residues. Germline V lookup: CDR1 MDHEN, CDR2 SYDVKM. The CDR3 sequence is CASSFLQGASTPLHF. For the CDR3, the DNA is TGTGCCAGCAGTTTCCTACAGGGGGCATCGACACCCCTCCACTTT. Combining the CDR3 with reference TRBV28 and TRBJ1-6 gives the whole variable domain DVKVTQSSRYLVKRTGEKVFLECVQDMDHENMFWYRQDPGLGLRLIYFSYDVKMKEKGDIPEGYSVSREKKERFSLILESASTNQTSMYLCASSFLQGASTPLHFGNGTRLTVT.

This clone has only a few counts. The chain uses TRBV4-1 and TRBJ2-1; a possible D gene is TRBD2 (6 bases). The germline CDR1 and CDR2 sequences are MGHRA and YSYEKL. This CDR3 spans 14 amino acids. Trimming removed 9 bases from V and 3 bases from J, with 15 bases in between. CDR3 loop: CASKPLADYNEQFF. CDR3 sequence (DNA): TGCGCCAGTAAACCTTTAGCGGACTACAATGAGCAGTTCTTC.

V usage is TRBV4-1 and J usage is TRBJ2-3; 14 bases align to TRBD2. Germline V gene sequence: CDR1 MGHRA, CDR2 YSYEKL. The CDR3 length is 17 residues. V dropped 4 bases and J dropped 0; count of bases not matched to a gene: 3. The CDR3 nucleotides are TGCGCCAGCAGCCCGGGACTAGCGGGGGAGAGCACAGATACGCAGTATTTT. Translation: CASSPGLAGESTDTQYF.

A word on this clone: One end of the junction varies from germline; a read error may be responsible. The J gene is TRBJ2-1, the V gene TRBV29-1; the D gene is possibly TRBD1 (5 bases). The CDR3 contains 14 residues. Germline V gene sequence: CDR1 SQVTM, CDR2 ANQGSEA. CDR3 sequence reads: CSVDYRSSYNGQFF. The CDR3 bases are TGCAGCGTCGATTACAGGTCCTCCTACAATGGGCAGTTCTTC.

This chain joins TRBV10-1 and TRBJ2-1; 8 nucleotides align to TRBD2. This CDR3 has 15 amino acids. The V segment lost 3 bases and the J segment 3 bases; nucleotides outside the gene matches: 4. Germline lookup yields CDR1 WNHNN and CDR2 SYGVQD (reference sequence). In DNA, the CDR3 is TGCGCCAGCAGTGACGGCGGGGGGCACTACAATGAGCAGTTCTTC. Protein product: CASSDGGGHYNEQFF.

This clone was seen only a few times. The chain uses TRBV19 and TRBJ1-6; no reliable D call. Germline lookup yields CDR1 LNHDA and CDR2 SQIVND (reference sequence). This CDR3 has 15 amino acids. V was cut by 1 base and J by 9 bases, with 13 bases left in between. CDR3 in DNA: TGTGCCAGTAGTATAGCCGGGATAGCCATTTCACCCCTCCACTTT. Translating it yields CASSIAGIAISPLHF. Using reference TRBV19 and TRBJ1-6 for the parts outside the CDR3, the full variable domain is DGGITQSPKYLFRKEGQNVTLSCEQNLNHDAMYWYRQDPGQGLRLIYYSQIVNDFQKGDIAEGYSVSREKKESFPLTVTSAQKNPTAFYLCASSIAGIAISPLHFGNGTRLTVT.

V and J are TRBV4-1 and TRBJ1-1; D is perhaps TRBD1 (5 bases). V was shortened by 8 bases and J by 2 bases, with 12 bases between the two germline ends. CDR3 length: 13 residues. The germline CDR1 and CDR2 sequences are MGHRA and YSYEKL. This CDR3 is CASRETENTEAFF. CDR3 DNA sequence: TGCGCCAGCCGGGAGACAGAAAACACTGAAGCTTTCTTT.

This clone was found a few times. This sequence joins TRBV6-6 and TRBJ2-5, with 7 positions matching TRBD1. Germline assignment: CDR1 MNHNY and CDR2 SVGAGI (reference sequence). Unmatched junction bases numbered 8, after V lost 10 bases and J lost 0 bases. CDR3 size: 14 residues. In DNA, the CDR3 is TGTGCCACCCGATTGGGACAGTACCAAGAGACCCAGTACTTC. Encoded protein: CATRLGQYQETQYF.

This clone came up a few times. The chain carries TRBV11-2 and TRBJ2-3, with TRBD2 matching over 13 bases. Unmatched junction bases numbered 0, after V lost 5 bases and J lost 1 base. The V gene's germline CDR1 is SGHAT and CDR2 FQNNGV. The CDR3 covers 15 residues. CDR3 nucleotides: TGTGCCAGCAGCGGGACTAGCGGGGGCACAGATACGCAGTATTTT. Protein sequence: CASSGTSGGTDTQYF.

The rearrangement uses TRBV7-9 and TRBJ2-2, with D possibly TRBD1 on 5 matching bases. Germline CDR1 SEHNR, CDR2 FQNEAQ (reference sequence). This CDR3 spans 15 amino acids. V dropped 6 bases and J dropped 5 bases, with 16 bases sitting between them. Here the CDR3 DNA reads TGTGCCAGCAGTCGCCAGGGCTCGATTACCGGGGAGCTGTTTTTT. Translation: CASSRQGSITGELFF.

In its sample, this clone was seen a few times. The V and J genes are TRBV30 and TRBJ2-7; TRBD2 agrees at 7 bases. The CDR3 has 13 amino acids. V trimming: 4 bases; J trimming: 4 bases; junction bases outside the gene matches: 7. Germline assignment: CDR1 GTSNPN and CDR2 SVGIG (reference sequence). DNA of the CDR3: TGTGCCTGGACCCGGGGCGGGGGATACGAGCAGTACTTC. Translating it yields CAWTRGGGYEQYF.

This clone was counted between two and nine times. This sequence joins TRBV25-1 and TRBJ1-1, with 7 bases aligning to TRBD1. The CDR3 sequence is 12 residues long. The germline gives CDR1 MGHDK, CDR2 SYGVNS. V shed 2 bases and J 7 bases; nucleotides not matched to a gene: 1. CDR3 sequence (DNA): TGTGCCAGCAGTGAACAGGGGGGTGAAGCTTTCTTT. It translates to CASSEQGGEAFF.

The V and J genes are TRBV14 and TRBJ1-5; D may be TRBD1 (6 bases). Germline values: CDR1 SGHDN, CDR2 FVKESK. CDR3 size: 14 residues. V was clipped by 3 bases and J by 2 bases, with 8 bases between them. The CDR3 spells CASSHSGGNQPQHF. CDR3 in DNA: TGTGCCAGCAGCCACTCAGGGGGCAATCAGCCCCAGCATTTT.

The rearrangement uses TRBV27 and TRBJ1-5; D gene ambiguous. The length of the CDR3 is 13 residues. Germline V gives CDR1 MNHEY, CDR2 SMNVEV (reference sequence). V was trimmed by 0 bases and J by 6 bases, leaving 6 bases between them. The CDR3 region has the DNA TGTGCCAGCAGTTTATCTCACGGTCAGCCCCAGCATTTT. Translated, it gives CASSLSHGQPQHF.

CDR3 sequence: CASSLEALTGQFF. In DNA, the CDR3 is TGTGCCAGCAGTTTAGAGGCCCTCACGGGACAGTTCTTC. J is TRBJ2-1 and V is TRBV28; maybe TRBD2 (5 bases). CDR1 and CDR2 (germline): MDHEN, SYDVKM. This CDR3 spans 13 amino acids. The V end was cut by 2 bases, the J end by 13 bases, with 15 bases between.

This clone was seen a handful of times. V usage is TRBV9 and J usage is TRBJ2-5; TRBD2 matches 7 bases. Germline V gives CDR1 SGDLS, CDR2 YYNGEE. V gave up 0 bases and J gave up 5 bases; unmatched junction bases: 1. This CDR3 is built from 13 residues. The CDR3 DNA reads TGTGCCAGCAGCGTAGCCGGGAGGGAGACCCAGTACTTC. It specifies CASSVAGRETQYF.

This clone was picked up a small number of times. The chain combines TRBV7-3 with TRBJ1-1; D gene uncertain. The CDR3 is 13 amino acids. Per the germline V gene, CDR1 is SGHTA and CDR2 is FQGTGA. Trimming took 5 bases from V and 1 from J, leaving 8 bases between them. The CDR3 DNA is TGTGCCAGCAGCCAGGAGGGGAACACTGAAGCTTTCTTT. Protein: CASSQEGNTEAFF. The full variable domain, completed using reference TRBV7-3 and TRBJ1-1, is GAGVSQTPSNKVTEKGKYVELRCDPISGHTALYWYRQSLGQGPEFLIYFQGTGAADDSGLPNDRFFAVRPEGSVSTLKIQRTERGDSAVYLCASSQEGNTEAFFGQGTRLTVV.

In regard to this clone: Germline and junction disagree at one end, which may indicate a read error. V usage is TRBV6-5 and J usage is TRBJ2-7; 9 nucleotides line up with TRBD2. Germline CDR1 is MNHEY and CDR2 is SVGAGI. CDR3 size: 15 residues. This CDR3 is CVSSLSGGPSYEQYF. As DNA, the CDR3 is TGTGTCAGCAGCCTCAGCGGGGGGCCCTCCTACGAGCAGTACTTC.

The chain joins TRBV25-1 to TRBJ2-5; 7 bases agree with TRBD1. Germline CDR1 MGHDK, CDR2 SYGVNS. V trimming: 5 bases; J trimming: 1 base; junction bases outside the gene matches: 7. This CDR3 is 15 amino acids long. This CDR3 reads CASSPPDRVQETQYF. The CDR3 DNA sequence: TGTGCCAGCAGTCCTCCCGACAGGGTCCAAGAGACCCAGTACTTC.

This clone was counted a few times. The chain has TRBV11-2 and TRBJ1-2; maybe TRBD1 (6 bases). The germline gives CDR1 SGHAT, CDR2 FQNNGV. This CDR3 contains 13 residues. Trimming removed 5 bases from V and 5 bases from J, with 12 bases in between. The CDR3 coding sequence is TGTGCCAGCAGCCCGGGACAATCATATGGCTACACCTTC. Translation: CASSPGQSYGYTF.

This clone has only a few counts. The chain has TRBV27 and TRBJ2-3; 11 positions match TRBD2. J lost 7 bases, V lost 8 bases, and 14 bases had no gene match. CDR1 is MNHEY and CDR2 is SMNVEV in the germline V gene (reference sequence). This CDR3 has 16 amino acids. CDR3: CASSRLAGPYGNTQYF. The CDR3 bases are TGTGCCAGCTCTAGACTAGCGGGGCCCTACGGGAATACGCAGTATTTT.

This clone has only a few counts. The chain is built from TRBV11-2 and TRBJ1-1; D gene ambiguous. The CDR3 length is 13 residues. CDR1 and CDR2 (germline): SGHAT, FQNNGV. V lost 0 bases to trimming and J lost 3 bases, with 5 bases between them. The CDR3 DNA reads as TGTGCCAGCAGCTTAGACAGCGACACTGAAGCTTTCTTT. Protein: CASSLDSDTEAFF.

The V and J genes are TRBV6-6 and TRBJ1-5; 8 nucleotides agree with TRBD1. This CDR3 has 14 residues. V dropped 7 bases and J dropped 5; count of bases not matched to a gene: 7. The germline CDR1 and CDR2 sequences are MNHNY and SVGAGI (reference sequence). CDR3 sequence reads: CASNSGGSYQPQHF. CDR3 nucleotides: TGTGCCAGCAATTCAGGGGGCAGCTATCAGCCCCAGCATTTT.

This chain links TRBV2 with TRBJ1-3; 7 bases are a match to TRBD1. CDR3 length equals 13 residues. The V gene end was trimmed by 9 bases and the J gene end by 0 bases; junction bases not matched to a gene: 2. In germline, CDR1 is SNHLY, CDR2 FYNNEI. CDR3 loop: CARGGNSGNTIYF. The CDR3 DNA reads as TGTGCCAGAGGGGGCAACTCTGGAAACACCATATATTTT.

The chain couples TRBV29-1 to TRBJ2-3; D remains ambiguous. The CDR3 is made up of 14 amino acids. V was cut by 1 base and J by 4 bases, with 12 bases left in between. Germline CDR1 is SQVTM and CDR2 is ANQGSEA. CDR3 residues: CSVEGPVGSDTQYF. CDR3 in DNA: TGCAGCGTTGAAGGGCCCGTCGGGTCAGATACGCAGTATTTT.

In its sample, this clone was seen a few times. This rearrangement joins TRBV19 to TRBJ1-2; D remains ambiguous. Per germline, CDR1 LNHDA and CDR2 SQIVND (reference sequence). The CDR3 contains 13 residues. Trimming stripped 3 bases from V and 8 bases from J, with 13 bases between. CDR3 region: CASSMGDVRGYTF. CDR3 bases: TGTGCCAGTAGTATGGGAGATGTTCGGGGCTACACCTTC. Complete variable domain (other parts from reference TRBV19 and TRBJ1-2): DGGITQSPKYLFRKEGQNVTLSCEQNLNHDAMYWYRQDPGQGLRLIYYSQIVNDFQKGDIAEGYSVSREKKESFPLTVTSAQKNPTAFYLCASSMGDVRGYTFGSGTRLTVV.